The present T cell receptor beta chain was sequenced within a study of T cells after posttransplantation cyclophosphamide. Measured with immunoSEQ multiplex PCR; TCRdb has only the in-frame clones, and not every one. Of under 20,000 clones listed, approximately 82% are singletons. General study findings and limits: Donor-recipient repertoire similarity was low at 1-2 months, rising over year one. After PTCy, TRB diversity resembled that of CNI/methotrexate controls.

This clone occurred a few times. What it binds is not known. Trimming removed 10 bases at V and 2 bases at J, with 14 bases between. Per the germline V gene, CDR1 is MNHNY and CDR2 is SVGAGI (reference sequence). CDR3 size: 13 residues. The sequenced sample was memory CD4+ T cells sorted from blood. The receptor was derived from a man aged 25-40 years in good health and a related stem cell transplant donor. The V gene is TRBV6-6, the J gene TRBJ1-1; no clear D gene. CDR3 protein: CATTGGRNTEAFF. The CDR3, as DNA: TGTGCCACCACGGGCGGGCGCAACACTGAAGCTTTCTTT.